These 28 T cell receptor beta chains were sequenced from one sample in a study of T-cell reconstitution after alpha-beta-depleted transplantation in children. The TCRbeta library was prepared with unique molecular identifiers. In TCRdb, the PCR reads were re-called with MiXCR into one record per CDR3 protein. This table holds about 900,000 distinct CDR3 sequences, under 30% found once. This specimen was PBMCs, mostly from graft donor cells, taken 360 days after TCRalphabeta/CD19-depleted stem cell transplant. These receptors originate from a boy less than two years old who had a stem cell transplant for SCID, so the T cells may come from the graft donor.

The gene calls are TRBV3-1 and TRBJ1-4, with TRBD1 as a possible D gene (5 bases). With 0 bases removed from V and 3 bases from J, the gap between germline ends came to 11 bases. Germline-derived CDR1 and CDR2 are LGHDT and YNNKEL (reference sequence). The CDR3 is made up of 16 amino acids. The CDR3 sequence is CASSQEFGGSNEKLFF. The CDR3 DNA follows: TGTGCCAGCAGCCAAGAATTCGGGGGATCTAATGAAAAACTGTTTTTT. Variable domain in full (rest from reference TRBV3-1 and TRBJ1-4): DTAVSQTPKYLVTQMGNDKSIKCEQNLGHDTMYWYKQDSKKFLKIMFSYNNKELIINETVPNRFSPKSPDKAHLNLHINSLELGDSAVYFCASSQEFGGSNEKLFFGSGTQLSVL.

The table lists this clonotype with a few counts. The chain recombines TRBV7-9 with TRBJ2-1; weak D call: TRBD1 (6 bases). This CDR3 is 14 amino acids long. Germline CDR1 and CDR2: SEHNR and FQNEAQ (reference sequence). The V end lost 6 bases, the J end lost 4 bases, and 13 bases lay between the germline ends. In nucleotides, the CDR3 is TGTGCCAGCAGGTTACAGGGTCCTTACAATGAGCAGTTCTTC. It encodes CASRLQGPYNEQFF.

The DNA of the CDR3 is TGCGCCAGCAGCCCAAGCGGGGGGGCTTTTCCCCACCTCTACAATGAGCAGTTCTTC. Translated, it gives CASSPSGGAFPHLYNEQFF. V is TRBV5-1 and J is TRBJ2-1, with TRBD2 matching 10 bases. Germline V gene lookup returns CDR1 SGHRS and CDR2 YFSETQ. V dropped 4 bases and J dropped 3; count of bases not matched to a gene: 16. This CDR3 comprises 19 residues.

The V call is TRBV5-5, the J call TRBJ2-7; D assignment may be TRBD1 or TRBD2 (5 bases each). Germline assignment: CDR1 SGHKS and CDR2 YYEKEE (reference sequence). The CDR3 length is 14 residues. V was cut by 4 bases and J by 7 bases, with 18 bases left in between. The CDR3 reads CASSRPGPLREQYF. The CDR3 DNA reads as TGTGCCAGCAGCCGACCGGGACCTCTAAGGGAGCAGTACTTC.

The rearrangement links TRBV7-3 to TRBJ2-3; D possibly matches TRBD1 or TRBD2 (6 bases each). V lost 7 bases to trimming and J lost 2 bases, with 16 bases between them. Germline CDR1 and CDR2: SGHTA and FQGTGA. The CDR3 is 15 residues long. CDR3 sequence: CASTSGGPNTDTQYF. CDR3 DNA: TGTGCCAGCACCTCCGGGGGCCCTAACACAGATACGCAGTATTTT.

The J gene is TRBJ1-3, the V gene TRBV7-6, with TRBD1 as a possible D gene (5 bases). The CDR3 has 16 amino acids. The V and J ends lost 1 base and 0 bases respectively, with 10 bases between them. The germline V gene encodes CDR1 SGHVS and CDR2 FNYEAQ. CDR3 in amino acids: CASSLGGTYSGNTIYF. The CDR3 bases are TGTGCCAGCAGCTTAGGAGGGACCTACTCTGGAAACACCATATATTTT.

V and J are TRBV5-1 and TRBJ2-4, with D tentatively TRBD1 (5 bases). The V end lost 3 bases, the J end lost 0 bases, and 10 bases lay between the germline ends. Germline V gene sequence: CDR1 SGHRS, CDR2 YFSETQ. The CDR3 contains 15 residues. The CDR3 nucleotides are TGCGCCAGCAGCTACGACAGCGTAGCCAAAAACATTCAGTACTTC. Its protein product is CASSYDSVAKNIQYF.

V gene TRBV20-1 combines with J gene TRBJ1-5; TRBD1 aligns across 9 bases. CDR3 length equals 19 residues. The V gene's germline CDR1 is DFQATT and CDR2 SNEGSKA (reference sequence). J lost 10 bases, V lost 0 bases, and 22 bases had no gene match. The CDR3 reads CSARDRQGQGHILPGPQHF. As DNA, the CDR3 is TGCAGTGCTAGAGATAGGCAAGGACAGGGGCACATTTTGCCGGGCCCCCAGCATTTT.

The table lists this clonotype with a few counts. V usage is TRBV12-3 or TRBV12-4 and J usage is TRBJ2-3; D perhaps matches TRBD2 (5 bases). This CDR3 spans 16 amino acids. V lost 2 bases and J lost 1, with 13 bases in between. The CDR3 loop reads CASSLSRGGGTDTQYF. The CDR3 DNA is TGTGCCAGCAGTTTAAGTCGGGGTGGGGGCACAGATACGCAGTATTTT.

This chain joins TRBV7-7 and TRBJ1-2; D remains ambiguous. CDR3 length equals 14 residues. The V end lost 5 bases, the J end lost 1 base, and 11 bases lay between the germline ends. CDR1 SSHAT and CDR2 FNYEAQ come from the germline V gene (reference sequence). The CDR3 spells CASSPVTGNYGYTF. In DNA form, the CDR3 reads TGTGCCAGCAGCCCCGTGACTGGTAACTATGGCTACACCTTC.

The gene calls are TRBV19 and TRBJ2-3; D perhaps matches TRBD1 (5 bases). The CDR3 is 15 residues long. The germline V and J ends were trimmed by 10 bases and 1 base, with 18 bases remaining between them. Germline V gene sequence: CDR1 LNHDA, CDR2 SQIVND (reference sequence). The CDR3 DNA reads TGTGCCACGTCCACCAGGGCTAGGGGCACAGATACGCAGTATTTT. Translated, it gives CATSTRARGTDTQYF.

This clonotype was seen at least ten times. The gene calls are TRBV4-3 and TRBJ2-5; the D gene is possibly TRBD2 (5 bases). The CDR3 loop spans 14 amino acids. Between the trimmed V and J ends, which lost 0 bases and 4 bases, there was a span of 9 bases. Germline V gene sequence: CDR1 LGHNA, CDR2 YSLEER. DNA of the CDR3: TGCGCCAGCAGCCAAGAGTCGGGATCAGAGACCCAGTACTTC. The encoded protein is CASSQESGSETQYF.

The V gene is TRBV12-3 or TRBV12-4, the J gene TRBJ2-1; 8 nucleotides match TRBD1. The CDR3 is made up of 14 amino acids. The J segment lost 2 bases and the V segment lost 6 bases, leaving 3 bases of the junction unmatched. CDR3: CASSRTGTYNEQFF. The CDR3 coding sequence is TGTGCCAGCAGCCGGACAGGGACCTACAATGAGCAGTTCTTC.

The sample holds a few counts of this clonotype. The chain employs TRBV25-1 and TRBJ2-7; 11 nucleotides line up with TRBD1. Germline V CDR1 and CDR2: MGHDK, SYGVNS. The CDR3 consists of 15 residues. V gave up 5 bases and J gave up 6 bases; unmatched junction bases: 9. The CDR3 sequence: CASSPGTGGRGEQYF. The CDR3 DNA sequence: TGTGCCAGCAGTCCTGGGACAGGGGGACGAGGCGAGCAGTACTTC.

This clonotype was picked up a small number of times. The chain uses TRBV7-9 and TRBJ2-2, with D possibly matching TRBD1 (7 bases). Deletions cut 5 bases from V and 2 bases from J, with 18 bases between. Germline V lookup: CDR1 SEHNR, CDR2 FQNEAQ (reference sequence). This CDR3 is 17 amino acids long. The CDR3 DNA reads as TGTGCCAGCAGCGGAAAGGCAGGGGGGAGAAACACCGGGGAGCTGTTTTTT. Translated: CASSGKAGGRNTGELFF.

The J gene is TRBJ1-3, the V gene TRBV7-6; D gene ambiguous. CDR1 is SGHVS, CDR2 FNYEAQ, per germline. Trimming shortened V by 5 bases and J by 0 bases, and 11 bases separated the two germline ends. The CDR3 length is 15 residues. In nucleotides, the CDR3 is TGTGCCAGCAGCCCAGACCTCTTCTCTGGAAACACCATATATTTT. Its protein product is CASSPDLFSGNTIYF.

This clonotype turned up a few times. The chain links TRBV20-1 to TRBJ2-5, with 9 nucleotides matching TRBD2. V gave up 6 bases and J gave up 1 base; unmatched junction bases: 3. The CDR3 is made up of 13 amino acids. Germline CDR1 reads DFQATT; CDR2 reads SNEGSKA (reference sequence). The CDR3 DNA is TGCAGTGCCCGGACTAGCGCCCAAGAGACCCAGTACTTC. This encodes CSARTSAQETQYF.

A few counts support this clonotype. The chain carries TRBV20-1 and TRBJ1-5, with D perhaps matching TRBD1 (6 bases). CDR1 is DFQATT and CDR2 is SNEGSKA in the germline V gene (reference sequence). The CDR3 sequence is 14 residues long. With 6 bases removed from V and 3 bases from J, the gap between germline ends came to 15 bases. DNA of the CDR3: TGCAGTGCCCGGGAGGGGGAACACAATCAGCCCCAGCATTTT. It specifies CSAREGEHNQPQHF.

This clonotype turned up a few times. This chain connects TRBV10-3 to TRBJ2-5; D assignment may be TRBD1 or TRBD2 (5 bases each). Germline loops: CDR1 ENHRY, CDR2 SYGVKD. The V end was cut by 3 bases, the J end by 3 bases, with 20 bases between. The CDR3 totals 17 residues. DNA of the CDR3: TGTGCCATCAGTGACTGGGGTAAAGCAGGGAGAAAAGAGACCCAGTACTTC. It codes for CAISDWGKAGRKETQYF.

This chain uses TRBV5-5 with TRBJ1-3; tentatively, D is TRBD1 (5 bases). V lost 4 bases to trimming and J lost 6 bases, with 14 bases between them. The CDR3 runs 14 residues. Germline lookup yields CDR1 SGHKS and CDR2 YYEKEE (reference sequence). DNA for the CDR3: TGTGCCAGCAGCCCCCGAGACAGAATAAACACCATATATTTT. Protein sequence: CASSPRDRINTIYF.

This clonotype was counted only a few times. This rearrangement joins TRBV10-3 to TRBJ2-5, with 7 bases lining up with TRBD1. This CDR3 is built from 11 residues. Germline lookup yields CDR1 ENHRY and CDR2 SYGVKD. V lost 4 bases, J lost 14 bases, and 7 bases stayed unmatched. CDR3 sequence reads: CAISGMGQLYF. The CDR3, as DNA: TGTGCCATCAGTGGGATGGGACAGCTTTACTTC.

This clonotype was recorded a few times. The chain has TRBV14 and TRBJ2-1; 7 nucleotides agree with TRBD2. With V trimmed by 4 bases and J by 12 bases, 6 bases remained unmatched. The CDR3 extends over 12 amino acids. Germline V gives CDR1 SGHDN, CDR2 FVKESK. CDR3 nucleotide sequence: TGTGCCAGCAGCCTCCCGGGACTACCGCAGTTCTTC. This sequence encodes CASSLPGLPQFF. Together with reference TRBV14 and TRBJ2-1, the CDR3 gives the full variable domain: EAGVTQFPSHSVIEKGQTVTLRCDPISGHDNLYWYRRVMGKEIKFLLHFVKESKQDESGMPNNRFLAERTGGTYSTLKVQPAELEDSGVYFCASSLPGLPQFFGPGTRLTVL.

This clonotype was picked up a small number of times. The CDR3 DNA reads as TGTGCCAGCAGTTACTCTAGTGTCGGCCGAGGGGGGGAGCAGTACTTC. It encodes CASSYSSVGRGGEQYF. The J gene is TRBJ2-7, the V gene TRBV6-5, with D perhaps matching TRBD1 or TRBD2 (6 bases each). V lost 0 bases and J lost 7, with 19 bases in between. Germline CDR1 is MNHEY and CDR2 is SVGAGI. The CDR3 has 16 residues.

This clonotype has a handful of counts. The chain uses TRBV5-1 and TRBJ2-7; 8 bases are a match to TRBD2. CDR3 length equals 17 residues. The V and J ends lost 0 bases and 4 bases, in that order; junction bases with no gene match: 12. CDR1 and CDR2 (germline): SGHRS, YFSETQ. Here the CDR3 DNA reads TGCGCCAGCAGCTTGGCCGGCGGGGGGTGGTCGTCTTACGAGCAGTACTTC. It translates to CASSLAGGGWSSYEQYF.

This clonotype has more than one count but fewer than ten. The J gene is TRBJ2-2, the V gene TRBV9; unclear D gene. The length of the CDR3 is 13 residues. Germline-derived CDR1 and CDR2 are SGDLS and YYNGEE. Trimming removed 3 bases from V and 6 bases from J, with 9 bases in between. CDR3 protein: CASSGTVAGELFF. CDR3 DNA sequence: TGTGCCAGCAGCGGCACCGTTGCCGGGGAGCTGTTTTTT. The entire variable domain, with the rest obtained from reference TRBV9 and TRBJ2-2, is as follows: DSGVTQTPKHLITATGQRVTLRCSPRSGDLSVYWYQQSLDQGLQFLIQYYNGEERAKGNILERFSAQQFPDLHSELNLSSLELGDSALYFCASSGTVAGELFFGEGSRLTVL.

V usage is TRBV7-3 and J usage is TRBJ2-1, with D tentatively TRBD1 or TRBD2 (5 bases each). In germline, CDR1 is SGHTA, CDR2 FQGTGA. The CDR3 contains 15 residues. V was cut by 3 bases and J by 3 bases, with 12 bases left in between. The chain's CDR3 is CASSFRGPNYNEQFF. The CDR3 region has the DNA TGTGCCAGCAGCTTTCGGGGCCCAAACTACAATGAGCAGTTCTTC. Supplemented by reference TRBV7-3 and TRBJ2-1, the full variable domain reads GAGVSQTPSNKVTEKGKYVELRCDPISGHTALYWYRQSLGQGPEFLIYFQGTGAADDSGLPNDRFFAVRPEGSVSTLKIQRTERGDSAVYLCASSFRGPNYNEQFFGPGTRLTVL.

There are a few counts of this clonotype. The chain recombines TRBV20-1 with TRBJ1-2; 9 bases agree with TRBD1. Unmatched junction bases numbered 6, after V lost 6 bases and J lost 7 bases. The V gene's germline CDR1 is DFQATT and CDR2 SNEGSKA (reference sequence). This CDR3 has 12 residues. This CDR3 reads CSASQGAVGYTF. For the CDR3, the DNA is TGCAGTGCATCACAGGGGGCTGTTGGCTACACCTTC.

The chain couples TRBV7-6 to TRBJ2-7; 10 bases agree with TRBD2. The CDR3 has 15 amino acids. Germline V gene sequence: CDR1 SGHVS, CDR2 FNYEAQ. V was clipped by 5 bases and J by 6 bases; unmatched bases: 10. The CDR3 here is CASSRQLAGLGEQYF. As DNA, the CDR3 is TGTGCCAGCAGCCGCCAACTAGCGGGGCTCGGCGAGCAGTACTTC.